These 3 T cell receptor beta chains originate from one sample sequenced in a study of cytomegalovirus exposure and HLA in healthy donors. The PCR employed 60 Vbeta primers together with 13 Jbeta primers. Measured with immunoSEQ multiplex PCR; TCRdb has only the in-frame clones, and not every one. The table lists 90,000 to 150,000 clones, 70% to 85% of them singletons. The sample consisted of PBMCs. The origin of the receptors is a human donor in good health.

The gene calls are TRBV6-4 and TRBJ1-5, with 7 bases identical to TRBD1. The germline V gene has CDR1 MRHNA and CDR2 SNTAGT. The CDR3 length is 15 residues. V gave up 5 bases and J gave up 2 bases; unmatched junction bases: 6. CDR3 DNA sequence: TGTGCCAGCAGTCCAATAGGGGGCGGCAATCAGCCCCAGCATTTT. This sequence encodes CASSPIGGGNQPQHF.

V gene TRBV14 combines with J gene TRBJ1-2, with D perhaps TRBD1 (5 bases). V lost 1 base to trimming and J lost 7 bases, with 13 bases between them. The CDR3 has 14 residues. Germline CDR1 SGHDN, CDR2 FVKESK. CDR3 region: CASSQAGGRGGYTF. In DNA, the CDR3 is TGTGCCAGCAGCCAAGCAGGCGGGAGGGGTGGCTACACCTTC.

This chain's CDR3 is CASSLSSGSLYEQYF. Written as DNA, the CDR3 is TGTGCCAGCAGCTTAAGCAGCGGGAGTTTGTACGAGCAGTACTTC. The genes are TRBV11-1 and TRBJ2-7, with 8 bases matching TRBD2. CDR1 and CDR2 (germline): SGHAT, FQDESV (reference sequence). This CDR3 is 15 amino acids long. Trimming at V came to 2 bases and at J to 4 bases, leaving 7 bases not matched to a gene.